This TCR beta chain comes out of a study of cytomegalovirus exposure and HLA in healthy donors. Study-wide results and caveats: One variant, a missense change in DCLRE1C, was linked in a later analysis to TCR beta V- and J-gene trimming. Overall, approximately 180 TCR beta chains were annotated as cytomegalovirus-associated.

PCR involved 60 Vbeta and 13 Jbeta primers. Here immunoSEQ multiplex PCR was the method, and the copy in TCRdb shows in-frame clones only, minus some. The specimen's table records tens of thousands of clones. As for this clone: The antigen is unknown.

Losses at the gene ends were 4 bases for V and 8 bases for J; bases not matched to a gene: 19. Germline CDR1 is SGHTA and CDR2 is FQGNSA. The CDR3 covers 17 residues. The TCR was taken from a woman aged 50 to 65 in good health and CMV-seropositive. The sample taken for sequencing was PBMCs. The rearrangement uses TRBV7-2 and TRBJ1-2; TRBD1 aligns across 7 bases. The CDR3 nucleotides read TGTGCCAGCAGCTCCACTGTAGGGGGACAGACGAGAATGGGCTACACCTTC. Translating it yields CASSSTVGGQTRMGYTF.